These 29 T cell receptor beta chains were sequenced from one sample in a study of regulatory T cells in long-lasting Graves disease. Construction of TCR beta libraries relied on iRepertoire HTBI primers and on Arm-PCR targeting CDR3 regions. TCRdb processed the multiplex PCR reads anew with MiXCR; each CDR3 protein has one entry. The sample records 560,000 or so distinct CDR3 sequences, around 16% being singletons. Time point noted: newly diagnosed GD, antithyroid drugs for less than 3 months. From RNA extracted from PBMCs, the TCR library was made. The same specimen was also included in a second study, on T cells in Graves' hyperthyroidism and ophthalmopathy.

The sample consisted of peripheral blood mononuclear cells (PBMCs), taken at new diagnosis, from a patient treated with antithyroid drugs. The receptors stem from a man younger than 30 with Graves disease.

In its sample, this clonotype was seen many times. This chain joins TRBV7-2 and TRBJ1-1, with unresolved D. CDR3 length equals 11 residues. Germline V gives CDR1 SGHTA, CDR2 FQGNSA. Trimming cost V 0 bases and J 11 bases, with 7 bases left between them. The CDR3 bases are TGTGCCAGCAGCTTAGCGTGGTGGGCTTTCTTT. The encoded protein is CASSLAWWAFF. The whole variable domain, remainder taken from reference TRBV7-2 and TRBJ1-1, is GAGVSQSPSNKVTEKGKDVELRCDPISGHTALYWYRQSLGQGLEFLIYFQGNSAPDKSGLPSDRFSAERTGGSVSTLTIQRTQQEDSAVYLCASSLAWWAFFGQGTRLTVV.

Ten or more counts support this clonotype. The gene calls are TRBV20-1 and TRBJ2-5; 8 bases agree with TRBD2. Losses at the gene ends were 3 bases for V and 2 bases for J; bases not matched to a gene: 14. Germline CDR1 reads DFQATT; CDR2 reads SNEGSKA (reference sequence). The CDR3 contains 17 residues. The CDR3: CSASWASGPSSQETQYF. The CDR3 bases are TGCAGTGCTAGTTGGGCTAGCGGGCCTAGTTCACAAGAGACCCAGTACTTC.

This clonotype was found a few times. The chain links TRBV19 to TRBJ2-5, with D possibly being TRBD1 (6 bases). Germline V gene lookup returns CDR1 LNHDA and CDR2 SQIVND (reference sequence). The CDR3 is 13 amino acids. Trimming removed 2 bases at V and 7 bases at J, with 11 bases between. The DNA of the CDR3 is TGTGCCAGTAGTATATCAGGGGTTGGGACCCAGTACTTC. As protein: CASSISGVGTQYF.

The J gene is TRBJ1-1, the V gene TRBV13; D unresolved. Germline CDR1 PRHDT, CDR2 FYEKMQ (reference sequence). Trimming pared 1 base from V and 0 bases from J, leaving 12 bases between. There are 16 residues in the CDR3. The CDR3 here is CASSLEHGAMNTEAFF. The CDR3 region has the DNA TGTGCCAGCAGCTTAGAGCATGGAGCGATGAACACTGAAGCTTTCTTT.

The chain carries TRBV4-1 and TRBJ1-2; D unclear. CDR1 MGHRA and CDR2 YSYEKL come from the germline V gene. Trimming took 1 base from V and 7 from J, leaving 16 bases between them. The CDR3 runs to 15 residues. The CDR3 spells CASSQVRREVGGYTF. CDR3 nucleotides: TGCGCCAGCAGCCAAGTGAGGAGGGAGGTTGGTGGCTACACCTTC.

The chain joins TRBV7-9 to TRBJ1-2, with TRBD1 identical over 7 bases. This CDR3 has 15 amino acids. Per germline, CDR1 SEHNR and CDR2 FQNEAQ (reference sequence). Trimming took 1 base from V and 4 from J; bases not matched to a gene: 6. The DNA of the CDR3 is TGTGCCAGCAGCTTAGTAGACAGGGTGGCCTATGGCTACACCTTC. As protein: CASSLVDRVAYGYTF.

In this sample, this clonotype turned up a few times. The chain combines TRBV2 with TRBJ2-7; D is possibly TRBD2 (6 bases). This CDR3 is 14 amino acids long. The germline V gene has CDR1 SNHLY and CDR2 FYNNEI. V was shortened by 10 bases and J by 0 bases, with 16 bases between the two germline ends. This chain's CDR3 is CATGPGGSSYEQYF. The DNA for the CDR3 is TGTGCCACAGGACCCGGGGGTTCCTCCTACGAGCAGTACTTC.

J is TRBJ2-3 and V is TRBV18; tentative D call: TRBD1 (7 bases). CDR1 and CDR2 from the germline V gene are KGHSH and LQKENI. V was trimmed by 2 bases and J by 2 bases, leaving 11 bases between them. The CDR3 length is 15 residues. CDR3 amino acids: CASSPGRGDTDTQYF. Here the CDR3 DNA reads TGTGCCAGCTCACCAGGCAGGGGGGACACAGATACGCAGTATTTT.

This clonotype was counted between two and nine times. The chain's CDR3 is CASSSTVATGSQETQYF. CDR3 nucleotides: TGTGCCAGCAGCTCAACCGTGGCGACAGGGTCGCAAGAGACCCAGTACTTC. The rearrangement links TRBV5-6 to TRBJ2-5, with TRBD1 identical over 7 bases. CDR1 is SGHDT and CDR2 is YYEEEE in the germline V gene. The CDR3 is 17 amino acids. The V and J ends lost 3 bases and 2 bases, in that order; junction bases with no gene match: 13.

V and J are TRBV27 and TRBJ2-7; 11 nucleotides line up with TRBD2. This CDR3 spans 18 amino acids. The V segment lost 4 bases and the J segment 0 bases; nucleotides outside the gene matches: 11. Germline V gives CDR1 MNHEY, CDR2 SMNVEV (reference sequence). This CDR3 reads CASSSVPGLADSSYEQYF. The CDR3 DNA sequence: TGTGCCAGCAGTTCCGTCCCGGGACTAGCGGATAGCTCCTACGAGCAGTACTTC.

The gene calls are TRBV30 and TRBJ1-1; 12 positions match TRBD1. CDR1 is GTSNPN and CDR2 is SVGIG in the germline V gene (reference sequence). This CDR3 spans 19 amino acids. J was trimmed by 7 bases and V by 4 bases; bases with no gene match: 22. The CDR3 nucleotides are TGTGCCTGGAACCCCGGGACAGGGGGCGATTGGTGGGTGGGTAGTGAAGCTTTCTTT. This translates into CAWNPGTGGDWWVGSEAFF. The entire variable domain, with the rest obtained from reference TRBV30 and TRBJ1-1, is as follows: SQTIHQWPATLVQPVGSPLSLECTVEGTSNPNLYWYRQAAGRGLQLLFYSVGIGQISSEVPQNLSASRPQDRQFILSSKKLLLSDSGFYLCAWNPGTGGDWWVGSEAFFGQGTRLTVV.

This clonotype was detected many times. The V gene is TRBV20-1, the J gene TRBJ2-7; D is undetermined. CDR3 length: 11 residues. The V and J ends lost 1 base and 5 bases respectively, with 6 bases between them. Germline-derived CDR1 and CDR2 are DFQATT and SNEGSKA (reference sequence). CDR3 protein: CSARVVHEQYF. For the CDR3, the DNA is TGCAGTGCTAGAGTGGTCCACGAGCAGTACTTC.

Only a few counts were recorded for this clonotype. CDR3 region: CASSYNFAHETQYF. The CDR3, as DNA: TGTGCCAGCAGTTATAACTTTGCCCACGAGACCCAGTACTTC. V usage is TRBV6-5 and J usage is TRBJ2-5; D gene unclear. The CDR3 has 14 residues. Germline values: CDR1 MNHEY, CDR2 SVGAGI. Trimming removed 3 bases from V and 5 bases from J, with 13 bases in between.

The chain couples TRBV20-1 to TRBJ2-7; 11 bases fit TRBD1. Germline V lookup: CDR1 DFQATT, CDR2 SNEGSKA (reference sequence). There are 12 residues in the CDR3. In DNA form, the CDR3 reads TGCAGCGTTGGGACAGGGGGTTACGAGCAGTACTTC. Amino acids: CSVGTGGYEQYF.

This chain joins TRBV30 and TRBJ2-1, with 10 positions matching TRBD2. This CDR3 has 13 residues. Unmatched junction bases numbered 7, after V lost 1 base and J lost 13 bases. Germline-derived CDR1 and CDR2 are GTSNPN and SVGIG (reference sequence). The CDR3 spells CAWSDGAGGPQFF. The DNA of the CDR3 is TGTGCCTGGAGTGACGGAGCGGGAGGGCCCCAGTTCTTC. Full variable domain (missing parts from reference TRBV30 and TRBJ2-1): SQTIHQWPATLVQPVGSPLSLECTVEGTSNPNLYWYRQAAGRGLQLLFYSVGIGQISSEVPQNLSASRPQDRQFILSSKKLLLSDSGFYLCAWSDGAGGPQFFGPGTRLTVL.

The chain has TRBV20-1 and TRBJ1-2; TRBD1 is a possible D gene (6 bases). V lost 3 bases, J lost 4 bases, and 9 bases lay in between. The CDR3 covers 12 residues. Germline CDR1 DFQATT, CDR2 SNEGSKA (reference sequence). In DNA form, the CDR3 reads TGCAGTGCTAGTTCACAGGGCTATGGCTACACCTTC. This translates into CSASSQGYGYTF.

This clonotype was found a few times. The V gene is TRBV12-3 or TRBV12-4, the J gene TRBJ1-2; a possible D gene is TRBD1 (5 bases). V was trimmed by 6 bases and J by 4 bases, leaving 24 bases between them. The CDR3 is 17 amino acids. CDR3 protein: CASSLAGTTLLPYGYTF. CDR3 nucleotide sequence: TGTGCCAGCAGCCTTGCCGGGACGACCCTGCTTCCCTATGGCTACACCTTC.

This clonotype has a count of ten or more. V is TRBV7-6 and J is TRBJ2-5, with D possibly matching TRBD2 (6 bases). V lost 5 bases and J lost 0, with 16 bases in between. In germline, CDR1 is SGHVS, CDR2 FNYEAQ. The CDR3 is 16 amino acids. CDR3 sequence (DNA): TGTGCCAGCAGCCGATGGGGTCAGCGGGACCAAGAGACCCAGTACTTC. Translating it yields CASSRWGQRDQETQYF.

This clonotype was seen only a few times. DNA for the CDR3: TGCAGTGCTGGGGGCGGGGGCGTGCAGTACTTC. The encoded protein is CSAGGGGVQYF. This chain joins TRBV20-1 and TRBJ2-7; TRBD2 might be the D (7 bases). CDR3 size: 11 residues. V was clipped by 5 bases and J by 9 bases, with 14 bases between them. Germline V gene lookup returns CDR1 DFQATT and CDR2 SNEGSKA (reference sequence).

This clonotype was detected only a few times. This rearrangement joins TRBV11-3 to TRBJ2-1; D could derive from TRBD1 or TRBD2 (5 bases each). This CDR3 spans 12 amino acids. The ends were cut back, 0 bases at V and 12 bases at J, with 9 bases in the middle. The germline CDR1 and CDR2 sequences are SGHNT and YENEEA. In DNA, the CDR3 is TGTGCCAGCAGCTTAGACAGGGAGTTGCAGTTCTTC. Its protein product is CASSLDRELQFF.

This clonotype was seen a few times. J is TRBJ1-6 and V is TRBV12-3 or TRBV12-4; possible D gene TRBD1, 5 bases. The CDR3 spans 14 residues. V was shortened by 3 bases and J by 9 bases, with 12 bases between the two germline ends. CDR3 in DNA: TGTGCCAGCAGTTTCAGTCAGGGAGGTTCACCCCTCCACTTT. Its protein product is CASSFSQGGSPLHF.

This clonotype was picked up many times. The V gene is TRBV7-8, the J gene TRBJ1-5; D perhaps matches TRBD1 (6 bases). Per germline, CDR1 SGHVS and CDR2 FQNEAQ. CDR3 length equals 15 residues. Trimming stripped 8 bases from V and 2 bases from J, with 16 bases between. CDR3 amino acids: CASARGGHRNQPQHF. DNA for the CDR3: TGTGCCAGCGCGAGGGGGGGACACCGCAATCAGCCCCAGCATTTT.

This clonotype has only a few counts. V gene TRBV7-8 combines with J gene TRBJ1-3, with D possibly being TRBD1 (5 bases). V lost 0 bases, J lost 0 bases, and 9 bases lay in between. Germline lookup yields CDR1 SGHVS and CDR2 FQNEAQ. The CDR3 length is 16 residues. The CDR3 loop is CASSLARGYSGNTIYF. In DNA form, the CDR3 reads TGTGCCAGCAGCTTAGCCCGGGGCTACTCTGGAAACACCATATATTTT.

This clonotype was counted a few times. The chain combines TRBV12-3 or TRBV12-4 with TRBJ2-5; TRBD1 aligns across 8 bases. Germline trimming cut 6 bases from V and 4 bases from J; bases unmatched to any gene: 13. The CDR3 has 16 amino acids. CDR3 loop: CASRGGFGQGPETQYF. DNA of the CDR3: TGTGCCAGCAGGGGAGGATTCGGACAGGGACCAGAGACCCAGTACTTC.

Of note for this clonotype: A much larger clone sits a single nucleotide away, making a read error possible. The CDR3 nucleotides are TGTGCCAGCAGCTTAAGTAACCCGGGACTAGCGGCCTACGAGCAGTACTTC. This sequence encodes CASSLSNPGLAAYEQYF. The gene calls are TRBV11-2 and TRBJ2-7, with 11 bases identical to TRBD2. The CDR3 has 17 amino acids. The germline V gene has CDR1 SGHAT and CDR2 FQNNGV. Trimming cost V 2 bases and J 2 bases; bases outside gene matches: 8.

The sample holds many counts of this clonotype. The V gene is TRBV7-6, the J gene TRBJ2-5; D ambiguous. Between the trimmed V and J ends, which lost 1 base and 7 bases, there was a span of 7 bases. CDR3 length equals 12 residues. Looked up from germline, CDR1 is SGHVS and CDR2 is FNYEAQ. The CDR3 nucleotides are TGTGCCAGCAGCTTAGGGGTTTTGACCCAGTACTTC. Its protein is CASSLGVLTQYF. The variable domain in full, completed from reference TRBV7-6 and TRBJ2-5, reads GAGVSQSPRYKVTKRGQDVALRCDPISGHVSLYWYRQALGQGPEFLTYFNYEAQQDKSGLPNDRFSAERPEGSISTLTIQRTEQRDSAMYRCASSLGVLTQYFGPGTRLLVL.

The chain has TRBV20-1 and TRBJ2-5, with D possibly TRBD1 on 6 matching bases. Germline CDR1 is DFQATT and CDR2 is SNEGSKA (reference sequence). The ends were cut back, 2 bases at V and 2 bases at J, with 12 bases in the middle. The CDR3 is 14 residues long. CDR3 DNA sequence: TGCAGTGCTAGAAAACAGGGCCTTCAAGAGACCCAGTACTTC. Translation gives CSARKQGLQETQYF.

This clonotype was seen many times. V is TRBV7-3 and J is TRBJ1-1, with a weak D call TRBD1 (5 bases). Germline lookup yields CDR1 SGHTA and CDR2 FQGTGA. There are 18 residues in the CDR3. V lost 5 bases and J 1 base, leaving 23 bases between the germline ends. The CDR3: CASSLTGAHGAANTEAFF. The DNA for the CDR3 is TGTGCCAGCAGCCTCACTGGTGCCCATGGGGCAGCGAACACTGAAGCTTTCTTT.

This clonotype was counted many times. The chain uses TRBV13 and TRBJ2-3; 10 bases are shared with TRBD2. CDR1 is PRHDT, CDR2 FYEKMQ, per germline (reference sequence). The V gene end was trimmed by 1 base and the J gene end by 4 bases; junction bases not matched to a gene: 20. This CDR3 spans 21 amino acids. CDR3 sequence (DNA): TGTGCCAGCAGCTTAGAGACGGCTAGCGGGAGCGAATCCAGGCTGGCAGATACGCAGTATTTT. As protein: CASSLETASGSESRLADTQYF. Supplemented by reference TRBV13 and TRBJ2-3, the full variable domain reads AAGVIQSPRHLIKEKRETATLKCYPIPRHDTVYWYQQGPGQDPQFLISFYEKMQSDKGSIPDRFSAQQFSDYHSELNMSSLELGDSALYFCASSLETASGSESRLADTQYFGPGTRLTVL.